This T cell receptor (beta chain) was retrieved from a study of T cell changes during pregnancy in multiple sclerosis. This clone appeared once. The J segment lost 5 bases and the V segment lost 6 bases, leaving 5 bases of the junction unmatched. The germline CDR1 and CDR2 sequences are SNHLY and FYNNEI. This CDR3 is built from 13 residues. Here immunoSEQ multiplex PCR was the method, and the copy in TCRdb shows in-frame clones only, minus some. This sample carries tens of thousands of clones, roughly 93% of them seen once, and the ten largest clones take about 2.5%. The chain joins TRBV2 to TRBJ1-2; 8 bases match TRBD1. This clonotype was sampled from a female donor with multiple sclerosis, enrolled in a pregnancy study. The specimen comprised peripheral blood, sampled in the second trimester of pregnancy. CDR3 protein: CASSVDRGYGYTF. CDR3 nucleotide sequence: TGTGCCAGCAGCGTTGACAGGGGATATGGCTACACCTTC.